The 13 T cell receptor beta chains below all came from one sample that was sequenced in a study of lymphopenia after photon versus proton radiotherapy. Sequencing used immunoSEQ multiplex PCR; TCRdb keeps in-frame clones, though not all of them. The repertoire consists of some 20,000 clones, with 88% occurring once and the leading ten covering more than 8%. The source material was peripheral blood, sampled from a patient treated with proton-based radiotherapy. The origin of the receptors is a man between 65 and 85 years old with pancreatic cancer.

J is TRBJ1-1 and V is TRBV10-2, with D possibly matching TRBD1 (5 bases). This CDR3 has 13 residues. The ends were cut back, 11 bases at V and 5 bases at J, with 18 bases in the middle. Germline CDR1 WSHSY, CDR2 SAAADI. The CDR3 here is CAADDAPGTEAFF. CDR3 DNA: TGCGCCGCGGACGACGCCCCAGGGACTGAAGCTTTCTTT.

The J gene is TRBJ1-1, the V gene TRBV7-9; D gene uncertain. There are 12 residues in the CDR3. V lost 5 bases and J lost 1, with 5 bases in between. The germline V gene encodes CDR1 SEHNR and CDR2 FQNEAQ (reference sequence). This chain's CDR3 is CASSPPNTEAFF. The CDR3 DNA reads as TGTGCCAGCAGCCCCCCGAACACTGAAGCTTTCTTT.

The gene calls are TRBV27 and TRBJ1-1; D unclear. The CDR3 spans 13 residues. Germline V CDR1 and CDR2: MNHEY, SMNVEV (reference sequence). The V end was cut by 3 bases, the J end by 1 base, with 6 bases between. CDR3 coding DNA: TGTGCCAGCAGTTTTGGCCCGAACACTGAAGCTTTCTTT. Encoded protein: CASSFGPNTEAFF.

V usage is TRBV6-5 and J usage is TRBJ1-1; D call uncertain. This CDR3 spans 13 amino acids. CDR1 is MNHEY, CDR2 SVGAGI, per germline. Trimming stripped 8 bases from V and 5 bases from J, with 15 bases between. The CDR3 region has the DNA TGTGCCAGCGGATTGTGGGAGGTGACTGAAGCTTTCTTT. Its translation: CASGLWEVTEAFF.

The chain uses TRBV11-1 and TRBJ2-1; the D gene is possibly TRBD2 (6 bases). V was trimmed by 8 bases and J by 0 bases, leaving 14 bases between them. This CDR3 contains 15 residues. Germline lookup yields CDR1 SGHAT and CDR2 FQDESV (reference sequence). The CDR3 nucleotides read TGTGCCAGCCGCTACCGGGGGAGCTCCTACAATGAGCAGTTCTTC. It translates to CASRYRGSSYNEQFF.

This chain uses TRBV18 with TRBJ1-1; no definite D call. The V end was cut by 2 bases, the J end by 1 base, with 8 bases between. The V gene's germline CDR1 is KGHSH and CDR2 LQKENI. This CDR3 has 14 amino acids. CDR3 in DNA: TGTGCCAGCTCACCAGGGTCCGAGAACACTGAAGCTTTCTTT. Translated: CASSPGSENTEAFF.

The V call is TRBV5-1, the J call TRBJ1-6; TRBD1 matches 10 bases. Germline V lookup: CDR1 SGHRS, CDR2 YFSETQ. V shed 1 base, J shed 8 bases, and the junction held 9 bases outside the gene matches. This CDR3 spans 17 amino acids. DNA for the CDR3: TGCGCCAGCAGCTTGAACGGTGGACAGGGGGTCGATTCACCCCTCCACTTT. Translated: CASSLNGGQGVDSPLHF. Combining the CDR3 with reference TRBV5-1 and TRBJ1-6 gives the whole variable domain KAGVTQTPRYLIKTRGQQVTLSCSPISGHRSVSWYQQTPGQGLQFLFEYFSETQRNKGNFPGRFSGRQFSNSRSEMNVSTLELGDSALYLCASSLNGGQGVDSPLHFGNGTRLTVT.

This clone showed up just a few times. V usage is TRBV27 and J usage is TRBJ1-2; TRBD1 agrees at 9 bases. V lost 2 bases to trimming and J lost 6 bases; unmatched junction nucleotides: 4. This CDR3 region has 14 residues. Germline V gives CDR1 MNHEY, CDR2 SMNVEV (reference sequence). For the CDR3, the DNA is TGTGCCAGCAGTTTAGGGGACAGGGTTCATGGCTACACCTTC. It is translated as CASSLGDRVHGYTF.

V and J are TRBV18 and TRBJ2-6, with D tentatively TRBD1 or TRBD2 (5 bases each). Looked up from germline, CDR1 is KGHSH and CDR2 is LQKENI. The length of the CDR3 is 16 residues. Deletions cut 3 bases from V and 2 bases from J, with 11 bases between. This CDR3 reads CASSPGPSTGANVLTF. CDR3 DNA sequence: TGTGCCAGCTCACCGGGACCCTCTACTGGGGCCAACGTCCTGACTTTC.

The V and J genes are TRBV6-1 and TRBJ2-1; 9 bases are shared with TRBD1. Germline V gives CDR1 MNHNS, CDR2 SASEGT. The CDR3 covers 15 residues. The ends lost 2 bases at V and 7 bases at J; junction bases unmatched: 6. The CDR3 bases are TGTGCCAGCAGTGAACATCAGACAGGGGGGAATGAGCAGTTCTTC. Protein sequence: CASSEHQTGGNEQFF.

V gene TRBV18 combines with J gene TRBJ2-3, with no clear D. With 3 bases removed from V and 2 bases from J, the gap between germline ends came to 12 bases. Germline V gene lookup returns CDR1 KGHSH and CDR2 LQKENI. CDR3 length equals 15 residues. This chain's CDR3 is CASSPFGRTTDTQYF. Written as DNA, the CDR3 is TGTGCCAGCTCACCGTTCGGCAGAACCACAGATACGCAGTATTTT.

This clone was counted a single time. This chain uses TRBV6-1 with TRBJ1-2; D is possibly TRBD1 (6 bases). Per germline, CDR1 MNHNS and CDR2 SASEGT. The CDR3 sequence is 15 residues long. V was shortened by 6 bases and J by 5 bases, with 19 bases between the two germline ends. The CDR3 protein is CASRPVGGLGYGYTF. CDR3 sequence (DNA): TGTGCCAGCAGACCCGTCGGGGGCTTAGGGTATGGCTACACCTTC.

Here the CDR3 reads CASSRQGEETQYF. In DNA form, the CDR3 reads TGTGCCAGCTCACGACAGGGGGAAGAGACCCAGTACTTC. The rearrangement uses TRBV18 and TRBJ2-5; 9 nucleotides line up with TRBD1. V was clipped by 4 bases and J by 3 bases; unmatched bases: 0. The CDR3 extends over 13 amino acids. Germline V lookup: CDR1 KGHSH, CDR2 LQKENI.